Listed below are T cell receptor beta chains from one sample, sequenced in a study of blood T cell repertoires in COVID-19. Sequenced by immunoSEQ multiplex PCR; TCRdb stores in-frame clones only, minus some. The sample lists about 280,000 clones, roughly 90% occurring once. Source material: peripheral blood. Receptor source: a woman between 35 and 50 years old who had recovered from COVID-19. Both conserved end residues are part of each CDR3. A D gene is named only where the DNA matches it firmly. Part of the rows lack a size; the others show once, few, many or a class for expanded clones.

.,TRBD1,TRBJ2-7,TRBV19,CASRKSGQEAYEQYF,TGTGCCAGTAGGAAATCGGGACAGGAAGCCTACGAGCAGTACTTC
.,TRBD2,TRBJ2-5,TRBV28,CASSPAGVGETQYF,TGTGCCAGCAGTCCAGCGGGAGTAGGGGAGACCCAGTACTTC
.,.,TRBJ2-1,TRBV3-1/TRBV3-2,CASSQENPDNEQFF,TGTGCCAGCAGCCAAGAAAACCCGGACAATGAGCAGTTCTTC
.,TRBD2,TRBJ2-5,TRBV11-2,CASSLDFTSGAKTQYF,TGTGCCAGCAGCTTAGATTTTACTAGCGGAGCTAAGACCCAGTACTTC
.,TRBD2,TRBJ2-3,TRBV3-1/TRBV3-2,CASSSPGTSASDTQYF,TGTGCCAGCAGCAGTCCCGGGACTAGCGCCTCAGATACGCAGTATTTT
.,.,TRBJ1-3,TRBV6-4,CASSVTGTYTIYF,TGTGCCAGCAGTGTAACAGGGACCTACACCATATATTTT
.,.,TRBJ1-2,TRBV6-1,CASSEARGYTF,TGTGCCAGCAGTGAAGCGCGGGGCTACACCTTC
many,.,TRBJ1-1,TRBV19,CASSSSTELNTEAFF,TGTGCCAGTAGTAGCTCGACAGAACTGAACACTGAAGCTTTCTTT
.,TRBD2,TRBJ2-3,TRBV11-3,CASSFGLAGGGDTQYF,TGTGCCAGCAGCTTTGGCCTAGCGGGAGGGGGAGATACGCAGTATTTT
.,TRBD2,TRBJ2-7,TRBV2,CASRSQRDPSYEQYF,TGTGCCAGCAGATCCCAGCGGGATCCCTCCTACGAGCAGTACTTC
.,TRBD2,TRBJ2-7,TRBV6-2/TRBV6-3,CASSPTAGGGYEQYF,TGTGCCAGCAGCCCAACGGCGGGAGGAGGGTACGAGCAGTACTTC
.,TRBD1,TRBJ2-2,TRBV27,CASRQQTTGVGELFF,TGTGCCAGCAGACAACAAACAACAGGGGTCGGGGAGCTGTTTTTT
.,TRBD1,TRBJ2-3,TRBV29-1,CSAKGQGGPDTQYF,TGCAGCGCAAAAGGACAGGGAGGCCCAGATACGCAGTATTTT
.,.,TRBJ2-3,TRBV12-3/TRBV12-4,CASTLGGTQYF,TGTGCCAGCACCCTGGGGGGTACGCAGTATTTT
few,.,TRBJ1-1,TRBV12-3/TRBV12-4,CASRIGENEAFF,TGTGCCAGCAGAATAGGGGAAAATGAAGCTTTCTTT
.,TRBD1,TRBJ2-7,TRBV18,CASSPESARTGATYEQYF,TGTGCCAGCTCACCTGAGTCCGCTAGGACAGGGGCAACCTACGAGCAGTACTTC
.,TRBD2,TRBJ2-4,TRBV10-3,CATPKLGRVDKNIQYF,TGTGCCACCCCGAAGCTAGGGAGGGTGGACAAAAACATTCAGTACTTC
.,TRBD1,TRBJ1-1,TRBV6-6,CASSLTTGPAFF,TGTGCCAGCAGTCTTACGACAGGGCCGGCTTTCTTT
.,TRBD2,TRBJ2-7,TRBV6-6,CASSPGAGTSGRTYEQYF,TGTGCCAGCAGTCCAGGGGCCGGGACTAGCGGGAGGACCTACGAGCAGTACTTC
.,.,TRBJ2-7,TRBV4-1,CASSQDRVSYEQYF,TGCGCCAGCAGCCAAGATCGGGTGTCCTACGAGCAGTACTTC
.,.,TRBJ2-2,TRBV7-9,CASSWDSYTGELFF,TGTGCCAGCAGCTGGGACTCTTACACCGGGGAGCTGTTTTTT
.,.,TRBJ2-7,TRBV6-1,CASSEGGSYEQYF,TGTGCCAGCAGTGAAGGCGGATCCTACGAGCAGTACTTC
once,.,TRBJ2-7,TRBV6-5,CASSKGYSTYEQYF,TGTGCCAGCAGTAAGGGGTACTCCACCTACGAGCAGTACTTC
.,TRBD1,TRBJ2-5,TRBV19,CASSRDRGETQYF,TGTGCCAGTAGTAGGGACAGGGGAGAGACCCAGTACTTC
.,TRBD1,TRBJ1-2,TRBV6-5,CASSRQGAGGYTF,TGTGCCAGCAGCCGACAGGGGGCGGGCGGCTACACCTTC
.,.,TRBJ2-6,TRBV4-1,CASSQGAPNSGANVLTF,TGCGCCAGCAGCCAAGGGGCGCCAAACTCTGGGGCCAACGTCCTGACTTTC
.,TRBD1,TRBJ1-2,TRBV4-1,CASSPSRDRGRSDYGYTF,TGCGCCAGCAGCCCATCCCGGGACAGGGGGCGCTCGGACTATGGCTACACCTTC
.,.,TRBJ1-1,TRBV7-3,CASSLGRGNTEAFF,TGTGCCAGCAGCTTGGGGCGAGGCAACACTGAAGCTTTCTTT
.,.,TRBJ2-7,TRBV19,CASSGDSYEQYF,TGTGCCAGTAGCGGGGATTCCTACGAGCAGTACTTC
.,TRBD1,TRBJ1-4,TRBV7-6,CASSRDSNNEKLFF,TGTGCCAGCAGCCGGGACAGTAATAATGAAAAACTGTTTTTT
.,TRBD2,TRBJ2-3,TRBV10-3,CAISESLAGGTDTQYF,TGTGCCATCAGTGAGTCACTAGCGGGAGGAACAGATACGCAGTATTTT
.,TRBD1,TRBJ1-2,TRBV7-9,CASSPGQGAENYGYTF,TGTGCCAGCAGCCCTGGACAGGGGGCGGAAAACTATGGCTACACCTTC
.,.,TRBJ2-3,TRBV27,CASSWIGTRTDTQYF,TGTGCCAGCAGTTGGATAGGGACTCGCACAGATACGCAGTATTTT
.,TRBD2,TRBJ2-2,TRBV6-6,CASSLRFSGGGSTGELFF,TGTGCCAGCAGTCTACGATTTAGCGGGGGGGGGAGCACCGGGGAGCTGTTTTTT
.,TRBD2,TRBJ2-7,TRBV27,CASSPTVYAGVGTYEQYF,TGTGCCAGCAGTCCTACGGTGTATGCGGGAGTAGGGACCTACGAGCAGTACTTC
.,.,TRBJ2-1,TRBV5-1,CASSLEGRVSVDEQFF,TGCGCCAGCAGCTTGGAGGGCAGGGTGTCTGTAGATGAGCAGTTCTTC
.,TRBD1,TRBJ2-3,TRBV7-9,CASSSADRGAGDTQYF,TGTGCCAGCAGCTCGGCCGACAGGGGTGCCGGAGATACGCAGTATTTT
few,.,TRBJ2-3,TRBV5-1,CASGGMEADTQYF,TGCGCCAGCGGCGGGATGGAAGCAGATACGCAGTATTTT
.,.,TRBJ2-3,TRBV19,CATRDIRTDTQYF,TGTGCCACCAGGGACATTCGCACAGATACGCAGTATTTT
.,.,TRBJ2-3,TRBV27,CASSYSSTDTQYF,TGTGCCAGCAGTTACAGCTCCACAGATACGCAGTATTTT
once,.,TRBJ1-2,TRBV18,CASSPVTGNGYTF,TGTGCCAGCTCACCCGTGACGGGGAATGGCTACACCTTC
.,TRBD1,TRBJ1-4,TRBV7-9,CASSSDRVSGEKLFF,TGTGCCAGCAGCTCAGACAGGGTTTCAGGTGAAAAACTGTTTTTT
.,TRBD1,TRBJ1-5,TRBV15,CATSTGQGSNQPQHF,TGTGCCACCAGCACGGGACAGGGCAGCAATCAGCCCCAGCATTTT
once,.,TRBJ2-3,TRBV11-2,CASSLSDTQYF,TGTGCCAGCAGCCTATCGGATACGCAGTATTTT
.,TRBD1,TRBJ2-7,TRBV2,CASRDGQGTYEQYF,TGTGCCAGCAGGGATGGACAGGGAACCTACGAGCAGTACTTC
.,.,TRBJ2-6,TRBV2,CASSYSQGGSGANVLTF,TGTGCCAGCAGCTACTCCCAGGGGGGCTCTGGGGCCAACGTCCTGACTTTC